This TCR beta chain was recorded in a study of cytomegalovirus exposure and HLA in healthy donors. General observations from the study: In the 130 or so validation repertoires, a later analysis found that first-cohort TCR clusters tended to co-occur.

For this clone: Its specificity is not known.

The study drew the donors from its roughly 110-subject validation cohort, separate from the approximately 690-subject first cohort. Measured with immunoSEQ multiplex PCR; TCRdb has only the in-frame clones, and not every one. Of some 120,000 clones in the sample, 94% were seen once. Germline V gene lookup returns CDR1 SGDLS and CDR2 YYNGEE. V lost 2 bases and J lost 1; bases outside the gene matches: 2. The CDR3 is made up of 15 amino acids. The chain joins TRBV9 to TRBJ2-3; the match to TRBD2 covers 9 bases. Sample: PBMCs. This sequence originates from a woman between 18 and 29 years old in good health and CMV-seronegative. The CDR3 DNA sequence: TGTGCCAGCAGCGTGGCTAGCGGGGGCACAGATACGCAGTATTTT. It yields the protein CASSVASGGTDTQYF.